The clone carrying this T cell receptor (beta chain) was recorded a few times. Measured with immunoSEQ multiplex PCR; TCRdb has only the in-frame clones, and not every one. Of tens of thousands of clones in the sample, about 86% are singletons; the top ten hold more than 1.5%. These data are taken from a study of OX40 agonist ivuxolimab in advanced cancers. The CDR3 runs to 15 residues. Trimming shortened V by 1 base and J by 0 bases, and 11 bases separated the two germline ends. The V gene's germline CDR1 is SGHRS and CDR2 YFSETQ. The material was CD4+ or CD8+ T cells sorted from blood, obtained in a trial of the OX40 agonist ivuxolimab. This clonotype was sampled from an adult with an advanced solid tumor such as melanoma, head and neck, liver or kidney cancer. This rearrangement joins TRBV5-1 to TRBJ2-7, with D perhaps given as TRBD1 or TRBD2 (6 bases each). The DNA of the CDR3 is TGCGCCAGCAGCTTGTGGGCGGGACACTCCTACGAGCAGTACTTC. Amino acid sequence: CASSLWAGHSYEQYF.